The present T cell receptor (beta chain) was sequenced within a study of T cell repertoires in cytomegalovirus infection (dated by TCRdb to 2018 to 2020). General notes on the study: Donor HLA type was relevant to the analysis, because carriage of CMV infection together with the matching HLA type was indicated by public TCR beta signatures. What the work shows at the level of the full study, not this receptor alone: In both this cohort and an independent approximately 400-donor cohort, the cumulative frequency of public TCR beta family members distinguished carriers of CMV infection plus the relevant HLA type. The ex vivo response was dominated by HLA-C-restricted CMV-specific TCR beta clonotypes, and the single most frequent clonotype in two of eight donors was supplied by these HLA-C-restricted clonotypes.

In regard to this clonotype: The antigen this receptor binds is unknown. Per-nucleotide qualities are absent, and no much larger clonotype sits a single base away.

For sequencing, an Illumina HiSeq 1500 was employed. TCRdb's own reprocessing of the public reads used fastp at Q25 and MiXCR and kept productive beta chains. Rows with one shared CDR3 protein collapse into an entry with the most common genes and DNA. Within this sample are about 490,000 distinct CDR3 sequences, with 15% to 20% of them counted one time only. Jointly, the top ten make up roughly a quarter of the sample. CDR1 and CDR2, per the germline V gene, are MGHRA and YSYEKL. Cut back by 1 base and 4 bases, the V and J ends lie 10 bases apart. The CDR3 goes from the cysteine to the phenylalanine over 14 residues. Of the read, only the CDR3 DNA is kept; its 42 bases are in frame from base 1.

This receptor was taken from a human donor in good health (CMV status not recorded). Some clones in this sample may be carry-over from other donors' samples. The sample consisted of CD8+ T cells from PBMCs. Recombination linked TRBV4-1 to TRBJ1-1; no D segment can be confidently identified. The DNA sequence follows: TGCGCCAGCAGCCAAGGCCCTCGGATCACTGAAGCTTTCTTT. It translates to CASSQGPRITEAFF.